This TCR beta chain was observed in a study of T cells expressing NK-cell markers. Background on the study: Eight donors were sequenced, of whom seven were HCMV-seropositive, while the remaining one was HCMV-seronegative. Overall study findings and caveats: Four donors' CD3+CD56-NKG2C+ cells were dominated by the same clonotypes. Questions lingered over whether expanded NKG2C+ T cell clones were HCMV-specific.

Germline V gene sequence: CDR1 ENHRY, CDR2 SYGVKD. The CDR3 is 16 amino acids. Remarks on this clonotype: Its antigen is not identified.

No DNA is given; TCRdb re-called the 5' RACE reads and lists each CDR3 protein once. Its listing shows 300,000 to 500,000 distinct CDR3 sequences. The rearrangement links TRBV10-3 to TRBJ2-2; TCRdb's D gene call, TRBD2, goes unchecked for lack of DNA. The sequence derives from a woman aged 50 to 60 in good health. The sample comprised blood T cells: a sorted CD56 or NKG2C T cell subset, CD4+ or CD8+ T cells, or bulk PBMC T cells (not recorded which). The CDR3 loop is CAIKVGAGDNTGELFF.